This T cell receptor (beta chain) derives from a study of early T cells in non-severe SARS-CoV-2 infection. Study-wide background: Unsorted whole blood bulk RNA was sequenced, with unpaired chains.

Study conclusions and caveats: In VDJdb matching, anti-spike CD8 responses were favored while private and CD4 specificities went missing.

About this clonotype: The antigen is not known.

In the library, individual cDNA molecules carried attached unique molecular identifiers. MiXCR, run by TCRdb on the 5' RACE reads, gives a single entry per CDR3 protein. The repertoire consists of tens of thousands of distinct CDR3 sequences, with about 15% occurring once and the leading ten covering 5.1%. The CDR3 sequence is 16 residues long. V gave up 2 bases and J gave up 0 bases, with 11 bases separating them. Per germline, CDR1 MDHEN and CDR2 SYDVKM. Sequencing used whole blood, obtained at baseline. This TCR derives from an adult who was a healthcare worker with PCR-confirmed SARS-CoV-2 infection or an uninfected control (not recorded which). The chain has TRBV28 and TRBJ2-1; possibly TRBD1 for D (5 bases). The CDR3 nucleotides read TGTGCCAGCAGTTTAGCAGGGTCAAGCTCCTACAATGAGCAGTTCTTC. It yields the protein CASSLAGSSSYNEQFF.